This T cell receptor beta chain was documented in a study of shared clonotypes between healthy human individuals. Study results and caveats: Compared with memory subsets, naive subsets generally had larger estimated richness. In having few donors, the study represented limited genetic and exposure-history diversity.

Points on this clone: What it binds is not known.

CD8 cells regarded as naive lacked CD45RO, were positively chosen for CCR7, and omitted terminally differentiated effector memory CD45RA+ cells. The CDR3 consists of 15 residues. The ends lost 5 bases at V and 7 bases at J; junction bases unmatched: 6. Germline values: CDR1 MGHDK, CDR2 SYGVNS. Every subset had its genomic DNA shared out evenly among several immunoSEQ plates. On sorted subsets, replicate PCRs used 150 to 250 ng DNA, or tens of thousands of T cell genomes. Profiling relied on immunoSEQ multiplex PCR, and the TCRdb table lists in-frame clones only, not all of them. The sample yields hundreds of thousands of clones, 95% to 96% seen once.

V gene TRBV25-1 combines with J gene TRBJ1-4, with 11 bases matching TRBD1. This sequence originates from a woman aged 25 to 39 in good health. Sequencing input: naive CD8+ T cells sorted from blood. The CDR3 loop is CASSPRTGGLEKLFF. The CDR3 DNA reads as TGTGCCAGCAGTCCGCGGACAGGGGGCCTTGAAAAACTGTTTTTT.